This T cell receptor (beta chain) was found in a study of cytomegalovirus exposure and HLA in healthy donors (TCRdb year 2017). As for the study more broadly: An earlier analysis of several hundred of the donors reported roughly 300 Gb of sequence data and about 120 million unique TCR beta sequences obtained from around 180 million T cells. An early release that covered 500 to 800 HLA-typed donors contained about 300 gigabases of sequencing data and 80 million or so unique TCR sequences. Of the 300 to 400 genotyped donors, about 80% fell in the genetic ancestry cluster associated with self-reported Caucasian donors. The study was designed to test whether signatures of past pathogen exposure could be identified by cataloging public T cell receptors. The study profiled the T cell repertoires of under 850 subjects by immunosequencing and related them to cytomegalovirus serostatus. Besides the first cohort of approximately 670 subjects, a separate validation cohort made up of roughly 120 different subjects was used. To predict cytomegalovirus infection status, the study brought together high-throughput TCR immunosequencing, statistical association of individual TCRs with disease status, and machine learning. To study patterns of TCR occurrence, a later analysis re-analyzed previously published TCR beta repertoires from 650 to 750 donors and added high-resolution HLA genotyping. The later analysis used no new phenotypic data to find candidate immune exposures, relying instead on TCR beta sequences and their occurrence across donors. An earlier analysis of about 600 of the donors used high-throughput TCR beta sequencing to judge whether each TCR beta V gene segment behaved as functional or pseudogenic. Alongside the repertoire data, information on donor age, sex, ethnicity and CMV serostatus was compiled. A later genetic analysis used genome-wide SNP genotypes for about 60% of the roughly 700 donors, treating that subset as a discovery cohort. Every discovery cohort repertoire had been produced on one sequencing platform. HLA typing covered class I and class II loci at four-digit resolution. Typing coverage varied by locus: 629-630 donors for A, B, C, DRB1 and DQB1; roughly 500 for DQA1; about 600 for DPA1; under 490 for DPB1. Roughly 5 DR-DQ haplotypes were handled as single units for association and clustering, since linkage in the cohort was strong. Among about 410 genotyped donors of the cohort, an average of about 240,000 unique TCR beta nucleotide sequences was sequenced per donor, of which 15% to 20% were non-productive. General conclusions and limits of the study: A later analysis found that TCR association rates varied across HLA loci, with DRB1 alleles showing the most associated TCRs and HLA-C alleles the fewest. A later genetic analysis reported fewer N-insertions in productive TCRs among donors in an Asian-associated ancestry cluster than the roughly 700-donor mean. Cytomegalovirus status was reported to be diagnosed by the classifier with high specificity and sensitivity in both the original and validation cohorts. Only TCR beta chains were sequenced in this cohort, and the absence of alpha or paired-chain data limited detectable features. The 87-base-pair reads could not distinguish some IMGT-functional V segments, including TRBV6-2 and TRBV6-3, so those segments were excluded. A later analysis reported that several top co-occurrence clusters appeared linked to parvovirus B19, influenza, CMV and Epstein-Barr virus. The presence/absence analyses assumed that sequencing depth was roughly uniform across donors, and that assumption may not be true. It was suggested by the authors that the approach could potentially be generalized to other disease states and immunological phenotypes. The study gave a list of 150 to 200 TCR beta chains associated with cytomegalovirus. A later analysis found that HLA-associated TCR beta chains were more clonally expanded and had lower generation probabilities than equally common non-associated chains. Most TCR sequences were observed very rarely across donors, whereas some public TCRs were present in many individuals. Because some donors lacked HLA typing at each locus, the association tests relied only on the typed subset. In an earlier analysis of more than 450 of the donors, most TCR beta V segments were observed in productive rearrangements about 87% or about 30% of the time, broadly matching IMGT annotations. An association between a missense DCLRE1C variant and V-gene and J-gene trimming of TCR beta chains was found in a later genetic analysis and replicated in an independent cohort. A further reported finding was that TCR beta sequences accurately predicted the HLA-A and HLA-B alleles for most subjects in the first cohort. A cluster of highly shared sequence variants was judged likely to represent a technical artifact of the sequencing pipeline. Assigning TCR associations to individual alleles was difficult when HLA alleles, especially DR and DQ, strongly co-occurred. Because counts were too low, under 20 rarely observed V segments, including chromosome 9 orphons, were left out of the earlier analysis of 500 to 650 of the donors. For the cohort, immune exposure information was limited to CMV serostatus. Correlated functional status among segregating V segments might reflect linkage disequilibrium, but an unknown experimental factor could not be ruled out. A later analysis found that most CMV-associated TCR beta chains appeared HLA-restricted, with HLA associations seemingly driven largely by CMV exposure. At a false discovery rate of 0.05, a later analysis linked approximately 18,000 TCR beta sequences to specific HLA alleles. In vitro tests confirmed that three of the cytomegalovirus-associated TCR beta chains recognize cytomegalovirus antigens.

CDR1 and CDR2, looked up from the germline V gene, are SGHVS and FNYEAQ. Here V drops 6 bases and J drops 2 bases, and the junction holds 7 bases not matched to any gene. From its cysteine to its phenylalanine, the CDR3 spans 16 amino acids. Only CDR3 DNA is held: 48 bases, read in frame from base 1. A few counts support this clone. No antigen is known for it. Base qualities are not recorded, but no much larger clone differs from it by a single base. Preparation of the library involved the immunoSEQ multiplex PCR assay. For the multiplex PCR, a mixture combining 60 forward primers for TCR Vbeta segments and 13 reverse primers for TCR Jbeta segments was used. A multiplex PCR assay on genomic DNA amplified the CDR3 region of rearranged TCR beta genes. On the Illumina HiSeq System, the amplified TCR beta libraries were sequenced as 87-base-pair reads. The authors processed their data as follows. In a later analysis, 80 million or so unique TCR beta chains were counted across the approximately 620 repertoires, and roughly 11 million of these chains were shared by at least two donors. A nearest-neighbor algorithm error-corrected the raw reads and collapsed the reads into unique sequences, merging closely related sequences to remove PCR and sequencing errors. CDR3 sequences were aligned to IMGT reference sequences to assign V, D and J gene segments. For a sequence to be retained, a match of at least six nucleotides to both a V gene segment and a J gene segment was required. Rearrangements were classified as productive when the CDR3 lacked stop codons and remained in frame with V and J, and all other rearrangements were classified as non-productive. CDR3 was defined by IMGT convention, running from the second conserved V-encoded cysteine to the conserved J-encoded phenylalanine. Sequences without an unambiguous match to a single V gene segment were excluded from the earlier analysis of approximately 600 of the donors. An earlier analysis of just under 600 of the donors called V segments functional above 56.7% productive rearrangements and segregating when the between-donor standard deviation exceeded 5%. A statistical classification framework was built for diagnosing cytomegalovirus status from the catalog of TCR beta chain sequences. A later analysis assigned V and J genes by comparing TCR nucleotide sequences with IMGT/GENE-DB human TR gene sequences. Using the TCRdist pipeline, a later analysis assigned CDR3 sequences along with most-parsimonious VDJ recombination scenarios. In a later analysis, every TCR beta chain was defined by the combination of its CDR3 amino acid sequence and its V-gene family, and reads without a unique V-gene family were dropped. To address suspected cross-contamination and a sequencing artifact, a later analysis removed roughly 640 highly shared, low-generation-probability nucleotide sequences. In a later analysis, a clonal expansion index was calculated for each public chain from normalized within-repertoire ranks of inferred template counts. A later analysis computed generation probabilities with a VDJ recombination model fitted to out-of-frame rearrangements, and checked the results against IGoR. A later analysis scored TCR-TCR, TCR-HLA and TCR-CMV co-occurrence with hypergeometric tests, applying a repertoire-size bias correction to TCR pairs. False discovery rates were estimated in a later analysis by permuting HLA or CMV assignments 20 times. In a later analysis, co-occurring TCRs were grouped using DBSCAN, with TCRdist sequence similarity added in when clustering inside HLA-allele-positive subsets. Repertoires with fewer than 30,000 or more than 120,000 public chains were left out of co-occurrence clustering, as were about 5 repertoires with anomalous nucleotide sharing. TCRdb retrieved this table from immuneACCESS and kept in-frame rearrangements only. Not all clones are present; in checked studies, unresolved V genes account for under half, and no reason is known for the remainder. That table furnishes V, J and clone size, whereas the DNA furnished D and trimming. The sample table records 95,000 to 100,000 clones; about 74% of these occur just once. The top ten clones comprise approximately 1.8% of the sample.

The cohort was made up of roughly 670 healthy bone marrow donors. Cohort members were all nominally healthy when sampled, although unrecorded immune exposures were likely present. The donor tested CMV seronegative and was one of the 352 seronegative cohort members. A peripheral blood sample was provided by each donor, and peripheral blood mononuclear cells were used for TCR beta sequencing. The Qiagen DNeasy Blood Extraction Kit was used to extract genomic DNA from the blood cell samples. This sequence uses TRBV7-6 and TRBJ2-2, with 9 bases in between that match TRBD1. This TCR derives from a male donor in good health and CMV-seronegative. Sequencing input: PBMCs. The CDR3 has the sequence CASSPRTGVNTGELFF. The DNA sequence is given as TGTGCCAGCAGTCCTAGGACAGGGGTTAACACCGGGGAGCTGTTTTTT. Full variable domain (CDR3 extended with the reference TRBV7-6 and TRBJ2-2 proteins): GAGVSQSPRYKVTKRGQDVALRCDPISGHVSLYWYRQALGQGPEFLTYFNYEAQQDKSGLPNDRFSAERPEGSISTLTIQRTEQRDSAMYRCASSPRTGVNTGELFFGEGSRLTVL.